This T cell receptor beta chain derives from a study of cytomegalovirus exposure and HLA in healthy donors. Whole-study findings and limits: What a later analysis reportedly showed was that an Asian-associated ancestry cluster had fewer N-insertions than the roughly 670-donor mean.

As to this clone: The antigen remains undetermined.

Germline V CDR1 and CDR2: MGHRA, YSYEKL. This CDR3 spans 14 amino acids. V dropped 0 bases and J dropped 10; count of bases not matched to a gene: 6. Primers for the PCR totalled 60 Vbeta and 13 Jbeta. Per the authors' pipeline: An analysis performed later counted roughly 80 million unique TCR beta chains (roughly 10 million of them shared). TCRdb's table, derived via immunoSEQ multiplex PCR, lists solely in-frame clones and lacks some. From that table come the V and J calls and clone size; the DNA was used to work out D and trimming. This table holds some 140,000 clones, around 79% found once. This sequence originates from a female donor in good health and CMV-seronegative. Sequenced material: PBMCs. The V call is TRBV4-1, the J call TRBJ2-1, with 7 bases that match TRBD2. The CDR3 loop is CASSQETSLEEQFF. CDR3 in DNA: TGCGCCAGCAGCCAAGAGACTAGCCTAGAGGAGCAGTTCTTC.